A selection of T cell receptor beta chains follows, all from one sample in a study of blood T cell repertoires in COVID-19. The assay was immunoSEQ multiplex PCR, and TCRdb's table has in-frame clones only and misses some. The sample consists of about 120,000 clones, more than 80% of them appearing once. Sequenced sample: peripheral blood. These receptors were collected from a man in his sixties or seventies with active or convalescent COVID-19. The CDR3 runs from the conserved cysteine through the conserved F or W. The D gene is left open where the match is weak. Size values are once, few and many counts, or a class for expanded clones, and some rows have none.

J gene	CDR3 length	V gene	D gene	clone size	CDR3 protein	CDR3 DNA
TRBJ2-7	15	TRBV28	TRBD2	few	CASSSLSGRREEQYF	TGTGCCAGCAGTTCCCTTAGCGGGAGAAGGGAGGAGCAGTACTTC
TRBJ1-2	15	TRBV10-3	TRBD1	.	CAISESGTENYGYTF	TGTGCCATCAGTGAGTCGGGGACAGAGAACTATGGCTACACCTTC
TRBJ2-5	11	TRBV20-1	.	once	CSALRGATQYF	TGCAGTGCCTTACGGGGGGCGACCCAGTACTTC
TRBJ2-5	16	TRBV24-1	TRBD1	.	CATSDFEQGWGETQYF	TGTGCCACCAGTGATTTCGAACAGGGGTGGGGAGAGACCCAGTACTTC
TRBJ2-5	15	TRBV7-9	TRBD2	.	CASSSILAGGETQYF	TGTGCCAGCAGCTCGATTTTAGCGGGTGGAGAGACCCAGTACTTC
TRBJ2-7	16	TRBV7-8	TRBD2	.	CASSFSGAGGNYEQYF	TGTGCCAGCAGCTTTTCTGGGGCGGGAGGGAACTACGAGCAGTACTTC
TRBJ1-1	13	TRBV7-6	TRBD1	once	CASSRSGGTEAFF	TGTGCCAGCAGCCGTTCAGGGGGCACTGAAGCTTTCTTT
TRBJ2-1	16	TRBV3-1/TRBV3-2	TRBD2	.	CASSQGTSGRSNEQFF	TGTGCCAGCAGCCAAGGGACTAGCGGGAGGTCCAATGAGCAGTTCTTC
TRBJ2-1	17	TRBV10-3	.	.	CAISETPPSALSNEQFF	TGTGCCATCAGTGAGACCCCTCCTAGTGCGCTTTCGAATGAGCAGTTCTTC
TRBJ1-1	15	TRBV7-9	.	.	CASSLAGGSNTEAFF	TGTGCCAGCAGCTTAGCAGGGGGTTCGAACACTGAAGCTTTCTTT
TRBJ2-2	14	TRBV2	.	.	CASSDEGRGGELFF	TGTGCCAGCAGTGACGAGGGCCGAGGCGGGGAGCTGTTTTTT
TRBJ1-5	14	TRBV20-1	.	.	CSASDLIGNQPQHF	TGCAGTGCTAGTGACCTAATAGGCAATCAGCCCCAGCATTTT
TRBJ2-6	15	TRBV15	TRBD1	.	CATGTGGYGANVLTF	TGTGCCACCGGTACAGGGGGCTATGGGGCCAACGTCCTGACTTTC
TRBJ2-1	16	TRBV4-1	TRBD2	.	CASSRSGTSLRNEQFF	TGCGCCAGCAGCCGCTCCGGGACTAGCTTACGCAATGAGCAGTTCTTC
TRBJ1-1	13	TRBV7-9	.	.	CASSSGQGTEAFF	TGTGCCAGCAGCTCCGGGCAGGGCACTGAAGCTTTCTTT
TRBJ1-3	14	TRBV10-2	.	few	CASSENSSGNTIYF	TGCGCCAGCAGTGAGAATAGCTCTGGAAACACCATATATTTT
TRBJ2-5	13	TRBV6-5	.	.	CASSYYISETQYF	TGTGCCAGCAGTTACTACATCTCGGAGACCCAGTACTTC
TRBJ2-7	15	TRBV6-1	TRBD2	.	CASSEGLAGAYEQYF	TGTGCCAGCAGTGAGGGACTAGCGGGAGCTTACGAGCAGTACTTC
TRBJ1-2	14	TRBV29-1	.	.	CSVGFQGFNYGYTF	TGCAGCGTTGGGTTCCAGGGGTTTAACTATGGCTACACCTTC
TRBJ2-1	12	TRBV7-9	.	few	CASSLYGDEQFF	TGTGCCAGCAGCTTATACGGGGATGAGCAGTTCTTC
TRBJ1-1	12	TRBV10-3	.	.	CATGQMNTEAFF	TGTGCCACCGGACAGATGAACACTGAAGCTTTCTTT
TRBJ1-2	14	TRBV7-2	TRBD1	.	CASSSNRDSYGYTF	TGTGCCAGCAGCTCAAACCGGGACAGCTATGGCTACACCTTC